These 4 T cell receptor beta chains originate from one sample sequenced in a study of T cells in Graves' hyperthyroidism and ophthalmopathy. Amplified TCR beta CDR3 regions came from RNA transcripts. The HTBI primer set was used in a first-round RT-PCR of the TCR CDR3. TCRdb called the multiplex PCR reads again in MiXCR, with one record for every CDR3 protein. The sample consists of a few hundred thousand distinct CDR3 sequences, about 25% of them appearing once. Sequencing was performed on blood. The receptors were gathered from a man between 50 and 59 years old with Graves' hyperthyroidism.

Ten or more counts support this clonotype. The CDR3 sequence is CASSRGRVETYEQYF. Here the CDR3 DNA reads TGTGCCAGCAGCCGAGGCAGGGTAGAAACCTACGAGCAGTACTTC. The rearrangement uses TRBV7-9 and TRBJ2-7; the D gene is possibly TRBD1 (5 bases). CDR3 length: 15 residues. Trimming left V 5 bases short and J 2 bases short, with 16 bases between. Per germline, CDR1 SEHNR and CDR2 FQNEAQ (reference sequence).

This clonotype was picked up a small number of times. This chain links TRBV19 with TRBJ2-6; TRBD1 aligns across 10 bases. The CDR3 spans 16 residues. CDR1 and CDR2 (germline): LNHDA, SQIVND (reference sequence). V lost 4 bases, J lost 2 bases, and 2 bases stayed unmatched. The CDR3 loop is CASSRTGGTGANVLTF. CDR3 sequence (DNA): TGTGCCAGTAGTAGGACAGGGGGGACTGGGGCCAACGTCCTGACTTTC.

The sample holds a few counts of this clonotype. The chain employs TRBV15 and TRBJ2-2; a weak D match, TRBD2 (7 bases). Germline V CDR1 and CDR2: LNHNV, YYDKDF (reference sequence). The V end was cut by 5 bases, the J end by 4 bases, with 14 bases between. The CDR3 sequence is 15 residues long. The CDR3 is CATSEQGGSTGELFF. CDR3 nucleotide sequence: TGTGCCACCAGCGAACAGGGAGGGTCCACCGGGGAGCTGTTTTTT. Complete variable domain (other parts from reference TRBV15 and TRBJ2-2): DAMVIQNPRYQVTQFGKPVTLSCSQTLNHNVMYWYQQKSSQAPKLLFHYYDKDFNNEADTPDNFQSRRPNTSFCFLDIRSPGLGDTAMYLCATSEQGGSTGELFFGEGSRLTVL.

There are a few counts of this clonotype. This sequence joins TRBV6-2 or TRBV6-3 and TRBJ2-5, with 9 bases aligning to TRBD1. The ends lost 5 bases at V and 4 bases at J; junction bases unmatched: 8. The germline gives CDR1 MNHEY, CDR2 SVGEGT. This CDR3 contains 15 residues. CDR3 protein: CASSATRQGGETQYF. The CDR3 DNA reads as TGTGCCAGCAGTGCCACTAGACAGGGGGGAGAGACCCAGTACTTC.